The following is a T cell receptor (beta chain) sequence with its context. This sample is part of a study of cytomegalovirus exposure and HLA in healthy donors. The PCR employed 60 Vbeta primers together with 13 Jbeta primers. Produced via immunoSEQ multiplex PCR; TCRdb's table is partial and in-frame only. The sample carries 95,000 to 150,000 clones, approximately 80% recorded once. The sequenced sample was PBMCs. This receptor was obtained from a woman aged 18-29 years in good health and CMV-seronegative.

The CDR3 nucleotides are TGTGCCAGCAGCCTCCCCGGGACACAAGCCAATGAGCAGTTCTTC. Amino acid sequence: CASSLPGTQANEQFF. This rearrangement joins TRBV14 to TRBJ2-1; weak D call: TRBD1 (6 bases). The CDR3 covers 15 residues. Looked up from germline, CDR1 is SGHDN and CDR2 is FVKESK. Trimming took off 4 bases at V and 6 bases at J, with 16 bases between the two ends.